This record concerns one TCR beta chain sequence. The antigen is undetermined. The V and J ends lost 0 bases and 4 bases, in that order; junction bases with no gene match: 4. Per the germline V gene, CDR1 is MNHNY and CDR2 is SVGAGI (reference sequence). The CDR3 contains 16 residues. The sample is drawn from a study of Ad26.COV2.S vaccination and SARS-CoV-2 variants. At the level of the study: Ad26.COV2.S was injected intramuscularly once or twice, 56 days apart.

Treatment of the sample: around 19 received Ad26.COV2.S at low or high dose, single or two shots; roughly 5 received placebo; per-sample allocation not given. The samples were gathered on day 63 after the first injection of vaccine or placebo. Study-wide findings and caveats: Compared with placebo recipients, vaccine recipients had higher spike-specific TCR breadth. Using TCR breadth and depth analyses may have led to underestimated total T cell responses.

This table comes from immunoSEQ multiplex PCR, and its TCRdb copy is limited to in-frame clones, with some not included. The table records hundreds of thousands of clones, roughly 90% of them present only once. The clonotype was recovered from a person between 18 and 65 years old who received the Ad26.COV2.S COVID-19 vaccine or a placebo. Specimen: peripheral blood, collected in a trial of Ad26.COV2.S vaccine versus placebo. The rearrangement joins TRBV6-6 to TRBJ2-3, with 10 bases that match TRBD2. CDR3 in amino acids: CASSYSLAGVADTQYF. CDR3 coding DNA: TGTGCCAGCAGTTACTCCCTAGCGGGAGTTGCAGATACGCAGTATTTT.